Following are 13 T cell receptor beta chains from one sample sequenced in a study of cytomegalovirus exposure and HLA in healthy donors. The PCR ran on 60 Vbeta and 13 Jbeta primers. The repertoire was sequenced with immunoSEQ multiplex PCR; TCRdb's copy has only in-frame clones and lacks some. The sample lists 160,000 or so clones, around 83% occurring once. The sequenced sample was PBMCs. Receptors were obtained from a man in his fifties or sixties in good health and CMV-seropositive.

The genes are TRBV7-9 and TRBJ1-4; a possible D gene is TRBD1 (5 bases). CDR3 length equals 13 residues. Trimming removed 5 bases from V and 5 bases from J, with 9 bases in between. Germline CDR1 and CDR2: SEHNR and FQNEAQ (reference sequence). CDR3 bases: TGTGCCAGCAGCCCGGGACTAAATGAAAAACTGTTTTTT. Its translation is CASSPGLNEKLFF.

This chain links TRBV19 with TRBJ2-2; D not resolved. Germline V gene sequence: CDR1 LNHDA, CDR2 SQIVND (reference sequence). The ends were cut back, 4 bases at V and 2 bases at J, with 5 bases in the middle. The CDR3 contains 13 residues. CDR3 nucleotides: TGTGCCAGTAGTACCTTAAACACCGGGGAGCTGTTTTTT. Protein sequence: CASSTLNTGELFF.

This CDR3 is CASSYPGQGYAFF. CDR3 bases: TGTGCCAGCAGTTACCCGGGACAGGGGTATGCTTTCTTT. The chain recombines TRBV6-6 with TRBJ1-1; TRBD1 agrees at 10 bases. This CDR3 has 13 amino acids. The V gene's germline CDR1 is MNHNY and CDR2 SVGAGI (reference sequence). The V gene end was trimmed by 2 bases and the J gene end by 11 bases; junction bases not matched to a gene: 5.

The rearrangement uses TRBV9 and TRBJ2-1; D possibly corresponds to TRBD1 (6 bases). V lost 3 bases and J 12 bases, leaving 10 bases between the germline ends. The germline CDR1 and CDR2 sequences are SGDLS and YYNGEE. The CDR3 loop spans 11 amino acids. CDR3 protein: CASSDRDTQFF. CDR3 DNA: TGTGCCAGCAGCGACCGGGACACGCAGTTCTTC.

The table lists this clone with a count of one. V gene TRBV11-3 combines with J gene TRBJ1-1, with 7 nucleotides matching TRBD1. Unmatched junction bases numbered 12, after V lost 5 bases and J lost 6 bases. In germline, CDR1 is SGHNT, CDR2 YENEEA. The CDR3 is 15 amino acids. The CDR3 here is CASSPTVGQGAEAFF. As DNA, the CDR3 is TGTGCCAGCAGCCCAACCGTGGGGCAGGGGGCTGAAGCTTTCTTT.

V is TRBV9 and J is TRBJ2-1; TRBD2 agrees at 9 bases. Germline values: CDR1 SGDLS, CDR2 YYNGEE. V trimming: 0 bases; J trimming: 0 bases; junction bases outside the gene matches: 7. This CDR3 comprises 18 residues. CDR3 amino acids: CASSVALAGPSSYNEQFF. CDR3 coding DNA: TGTGCCAGCAGCGTAGCTCTAGCGGGACCGAGCTCCTACAATGAGCAGTTCTTC.

The V gene is TRBV5-1, the J gene TRBJ2-5; 8 bases line up with TRBD1. The CDR3 has 13 residues. J was trimmed by 11 bases and V by 4 bases; bases with no gene match: 10. Germline V CDR1 and CDR2: SGHRS, YFSETQ. This CDR3 is CASSVDRVREQYF. DNA of the CDR3: TGCGCCAGCAGCGTGGACAGGGTGAGGGAGCAGTACTTC. The full variable domain, with the rest looked up from reference TRBV5-1 and TRBJ2-5, is KAGVTQTPRYLIKTRGQQVTLSCSPISGHRSVSWYQQTPGQGLQFLFEYFSETQRNKGNFPGRFSGRQFSNSRSEMNVSTLELGDSALYLCASSVDRVREQYFGPGTRLLVL.

The chain combines TRBV27 with TRBJ1-6; D might be TRBD1 (5 bases). CDR3 length: 15 amino acids. V lost 3 bases to trimming and J lost 7 bases, with 13 bases between them. In germline, CDR1 is MNHEY, CDR2 SMNVEV (reference sequence). CDR3 DNA sequence: TGTGCCAGCAGTTTGCCGGACACGCGAAATTCACCCCTCCACTTT. Its translation: CASSLPDTRNSPLHF.

The chain uses TRBV19 and TRBJ2-3, with D unresolved. Trimming stripped 5 bases from V and 4 bases from J, with 10 bases between. The CDR3 is 13 amino acids. Germline assignment: CDR1 LNHDA and CDR2 SQIVND (reference sequence). In nucleotides, the CDR3 is TGTGCCAGTAGTTTCGCAACTTCAGATACGCAGTATTTT. As protein: CASSFATSDTQYF.

This clone was seen once. V is TRBV5-1 and J is TRBJ2-5, with TRBD1 matching 7 bases. Per the germline V gene, CDR1 is SGHRS and CDR2 is YFSETQ. The length of the CDR3 is 14 residues. V lost 5 bases to trimming and J lost 0 bases; unmatched junction nucleotides: 4. CDR3 residues: CASSSTGYQETQYF. The CDR3 nucleotides read TGCGCCAGCAGTTCGACAGGGTACCAAGAGACCCAGTACTTC.

V usage is TRBV11-1 and J usage is TRBJ2-1; 11 bases map to TRBD2. Germline CDR1 reads SGHAT; CDR2 reads FQDESV (reference sequence). The CDR3 totals 15 residues. V shed 2 bases, J shed 6 bases, and the junction held 3 bases outside the gene matches. CDR3 region: CASSLSLAGVNEQFF. The CDR3 nucleotides read TGTGCCAGCAGCTTATCACTAGCGGGGGTCAATGAGCAGTTCTTC.

This clone was found once. V and J are TRBV19 and TRBJ1-1; 11 bases fit TRBD1. CDR1 and CDR2 from the germline V gene are LNHDA and SQIVND (reference sequence). The CDR3 runs to 16 residues. The V segment lost 5 bases and the J segment 4 bases; nucleotides outside the gene matches: 9. In DNA, the CDR3 is TGTGCCAGTAGTCTTGGACAGGGGGCATATGGCACTGAAGCTTTCTTT. Translated: CASSLGQGAYGTEAFF.

This clone has a handful of counts. The V and J genes are TRBV11-3 and TRBJ2-5; D may be TRBD2 (6 bases). The CDR3 loop spans 14 amino acids. CDR1 is SGHNT, CDR2 YENEEA, per germline. V dropped 4 bases and J dropped 5 bases, with 14 bases sitting between them. The CDR3 DNA reads TGTGCCAGCAGCTCCGGGGAAGGGAGGGAGACCCAGTACTTC. This encodes CASSSGEGRETQYF.